The T cell receptor (beta chain) described here comes from a study of CD8+CD57+ T cells in acquired aplastic anemia. For the study at large: Healthy donors yielded some 9.9 million CD4+ cell reads on average.

This clonotype was seen repeatedly, ten times or more. Germline V CDR1 and CDR2: WSHSY, SAAADI. This CDR3 is built from 15 residues. Trimming pared 3 bases from V and 5 bases from J, leaving 16 bases between. TCR beta VDJ and CDR3 profiling used genomic DNA as template. In TCRdb, the reads were re-called with MiXCR into one record per CDR3 protein. The data hold about 150,000 distinct CDR3 sequences, with about 40% observed a single time. The sequenced sample was sorted CD4+, CD8+, or CD8+CD57+ T cells (not recorded which) from PBMCs. The receptor was isolated from a human donor in good health, serving as a control. The chain carries TRBV10-2 and TRBJ2-5; D remains ambiguous. Here the CDR3 DNA reads TGCGCCAGCAGTGAAAATTGGGCAGGTCGGGAGACCCAGTACTTC. It translates to CASSENWAGRETQYF.